Sequencing of this T cell receptor (beta chain) was carried out in a study of T cell repertoires in cytomegalovirus infection (dated by TCRdb to about 2019). Study-level background: Peptide stimulations targeted recently identified HLA-C-restricted CMV epitopes, whose presentation resists viral immunomodulation, together with well-studied HLA-B-restricted epitopes. Because public TCR beta signatures pointed to carriage of CMV infection together with the matching HLA type, the HLA type of each donor mattered for the analysis.

This clonotype was seen ten or more times. It has no known antigen specificity. Base qualities are not at hand, and no much larger clone is one base apart. Per the publication, the treatment or condition label means: in vitro stimulation with specific CMV peptide epitopes to enrich CMV-specific T cells. The study at large found these results: Cumulative frequency of public TCR beta family members discriminated carriers of CMV infection plus the relevant HLA type in this cohort and an independent approximately 350-donor cohort. In the ex vivo response, HLA-C-restricted CMV-specific TCR beta clonotypes were dominant, and in two of eight donors the single most frequent clonotype came from this HLA-C-restricted group.

Instrument on record: Illumina HiSeq 1500. The public sequencing data were trimmed at Q25 with fastp and processed into clonotypes with MiXCR by TCRdb, which kept only in-frame beta chains. Every CDR3 protein is listed once, alongside the most common genes and DNA of its rows. Across this sample there are approximately 1,000,000 distinct CDR3 sequences, with approximately 31% seen only once. The top ten clones comprise around an eighth of the sample. Germline trimming: 5 bases from V, 7 bases from J; junction bases outside gene matches: 12. The germline V gene encodes CDR1 SGHVS and CDR2 FQNEAQ. From the cysteine up to the phenylalanine, the CDR3 has a length of 17 residues. Left in the record is the CDR3 DNA by itself, 51 bases read in frame from the first base.

This TCR derives from a human donor in good health (CMV status not recorded). Some clones in this sample may be carry-over from other donors' samples. The sample here was cultured CD8+ T cells from PBMCs, taken from culture after CMV antigen stimulation. The rearranged segments are TRBV7-8 and TRBJ2-1; 12 central bases correspond to TRBD2. The CDR3 region reads CASSQTSGGRGSNEQFF. The bases are TGTGCCAGCAGCCAGACTAGCGGGGGCCGAGGGTCGAATGAGCAGTTCTTC.